A single sample is the source of the 15 T cell receptor beta chains below, sequenced in a study of tumor-infiltrating lymphocytes in primary liver carcinoma. They got blood RNA out of unsorted whole blood and also pulled out germline DNA. Constant-region priming of 500 to 550 ng total RNA yielded TCR beta cDNA. Library construction for TCR beta comprised three nested multiplex PCR rounds performed with slightly modified ARM-PCR. In the first two PCR rounds, TRBV1-TRBV30 forward primers were paired with a C-beta reverse primer, and each round lasted about 10 cycles. MiXCR, run by TCRdb on the multiplex PCR reads, gives a single entry per CDR3 protein. Altogether about 200,000 distinct CDR3 sequences are present, approximately 64% being singletons, with the ten largest covering about 7.1%. What was sequenced was peripheral blood. Receptor source: a woman aged 60 to 75 with primary liver carcinoma and hepatitis B virus infection.

This clonotype was seen many times. The gene calls are TRBV7-9 and TRBJ1-1; D is undetermined. V lost 8 bases, J lost 3 bases, and 13 bases lay in between. Germline CDR1 is SEHNR and CDR2 is FQNEAQ (reference sequence). The CDR3 has 13 residues. The CDR3 sequence: CASFLKEDTEAFF. The CDR3 DNA reads as TGTGCCAGCTTCTTAAAGGAGGACACTGAAGCTTTCTTT.

Notes on this clonotype: It may be a read error: a sequence one base away is much more abundant. The chain recombines TRBV6-6 with TRBJ1-6, with 9 bases identical to TRBD1. The germline gives CDR1 MNHNY, CDR2 SVGAGI (reference sequence). The CDR3 sequence is 13 residues long. CDR3 nucleotide sequence: TGTGTCAGTGGGGGGACAGGGACTTCACCCCTCCACTTT. Translating gives CVSGGTGTSPLHF.

In the case of this clonotype: This clone may be a read error of a much larger clone one base away. The rearrangement links TRBV6-5 to TRBJ2-7; D is possibly TRBD2 (5 bases). Trimming took off 0 bases at V and 3 bases at J, with 15 bases between the two ends. The CDR3 loop spans 16 amino acids. Germline V CDR1 and CDR2: MNHEY, SVGAGI. Here the CDR3 reads CASSYSGSFTFYEQYF. CDR3 sequence (DNA): TGTGCCAGCAGTTACTCGGGGAGCTTTACCTTCTACGAGCAGTACTTC.

This sequence joins TRBV11-2 and TRBJ2-3, with TRBD1 identical over 8 bases. Germline values: CDR1 SGHAT, CDR2 FQNNGV. The trim removed 11 bases at V and 2 bases at J, leaving 9 bases unmatched. The CDR3 has 14 amino acids. The CDR3 here is CAGIRDRYTDTQYF. In DNA form, the CDR3 reads TGTGCCGGCATCCGGGACAGGTACACAGATACGCAGTATTTT.

Concerning this clonotype itself: A much larger clone lies one base from this, so it may be a read error. V gene TRBV4-1 combines with J gene TRBJ2-3, with unresolved D. Germline V CDR1 and CDR2: MGHRA, YSYEKL. This CDR3 has 12 amino acids. Trimming left V 1 base short and J 3 bases short, with 2 bases between. The CDR3 here is CASSQVTDTQYF. CDR3 sequence (DNA): TGCGCCAGCAGCCAAGTGACAGATACGCAGTATTTT.

There are a few counts of this clonotype. This CDR3 fails to terminate in the conserved phenylalanine or tryptophan, so it likely reflects a read error. The genes are TRBV11-2 and TRBJ1-2; D uncertain. The CDR3 is made up of 15 amino acids. Germline values: CDR1 SGHAT, CDR2 FQNNGV. CDR3 amino acids: CASSLGYQAGYVYTL. Written as DNA, the CDR3 is TGTGCCAGCAGCTTAGGATATCAGGCCGGCTATGTCTACACCCTC.

This chain connects TRBV5-1 to TRBJ2-6; weak D call: TRBD2 (6 bases). CDR1 is SGHRS, CDR2 YFSETQ, per germline. This CDR3 has 15 residues. Deletions cut 6 bases from V and 2 bases from J, with 12 bases between. The DNA for the CDR3 is TGCGCCAGCAACCCGGGGGTGGCTGGGGCCAACGTCCTGACTTTC. It is translated as CASNPGVAGANVLTF.

In the case of this clonotype: Sequence at one end of the junction differs from germline and may be a read error. CDR3 loop: CASSSSTGFQGTQYF. Written as DNA, the CDR3 is TGCGCCAGCAGCTCTAGTACAGGGTTCCAAGGGACCCAGTACTTC. The chain combines TRBV5-1 with TRBJ2-5; weak D call: TRBD1 (6 bases). Germline V gives CDR1 SGHRS, CDR2 YFSETQ. The CDR3 extends over 15 amino acids.

In the case of this clonotype: A much larger clone lies a single base off, so this may be a read error. The CDR3 sequence is CASSPRQGGTNTQYF. The CDR3 DNA sequence: TGTGCCAGCAGTCCACGACAGGGCGGGACAAATACGCAGTATTTT. V is TRBV6-5 and J is TRBJ2-3, with D tentatively TRBD1 (7 bases). Germline-derived CDR1 and CDR2 are MNHEY and SVGAGI. The CDR3 is 15 amino acids. V lost 5 bases, J lost 7 bases, and 19 bases lay in between.

Only one count was recorded for this clonotype. Sequence at one end of the junction differs from germline and may be a read error. The gene calls are TRBV11-2 and TRBJ2-5; D not resolved. This CDR3 is built from 15 residues. CDR1 is SGHAT and CDR2 is FQNNGV in the germline V gene. CDR3 in amino acids: CASSLIRQIQESQYF. In nucleotides, the CDR3 is TGTGCCAGCAGCCTAATCCGGCAGATCCAAGAGAGCCAGTACTTC.

Regarding this clonotype: A read error may explain this, as a much larger clone is one base away. This sequence joins TRBV6-1 and TRBJ2-7; TRBD1 matches 8 bases. Germline values: CDR1 MNHNS, CDR2 SASEGT. This CDR3 spans 14 amino acids. Trimming at V came to 10 bases and at J to 1 base, leaving 9 bases not matched to a gene. CDR3: CATIHRGRSYEQYF. The CDR3 DNA is TGTGCCACTATACACAGGGGGAGGTCCTACGAGCAGTACTTC.

Note on this clonotype: Sequence at one end of the junction differs from germline and may be a read error. This chain uses TRBV6-1 with TRBJ1-5; possibly TRBD1 for D (6 bases). Germline CDR1 and CDR2: MNHNS and SASEGT. The CDR3 runs 15 residues. CDR3 amino acids: CASSGGWGQDHPQHF. CDR3 bases: TGTGCCAGCAGTGGAGGGTGGGGGCAGGATCATCCCCAGCATTTT.

V is TRBV5-1 and J is TRBJ2-1, with D unclear. With 0 bases removed from V and 4 bases from J, the gap between germline ends came to 8 bases. The CDR3 loop spans 14 amino acids. Per germline, CDR1 SGHRS and CDR2 YFSETQ. The CDR3 DNA sequence: TGCGCCAGCAGCTTGGTACTACCTTACAATGAGCAGTTCTTC. This sequence encodes CASSLVLPYNEQFF. Full variable domain (remainder filled in from reference TRBV5-1 and TRBJ2-1): KAGVTQTPRYLIKTRGQQVTLSCSPISGHRSVSWYQQTPGQGLQFLFEYFSETQRNKGNFPGRFSGRQFSNSRSEMNVSTLELGDSALYLCASSLVLPYNEQFFGPGTRLTVL.

As for this clonotype: A much larger clone is a single base away; this may be a read error. The gene calls are TRBV7-9 and TRBJ1-2, with 10 bases fitting TRBD1. This CDR3 is built from 14 residues. CDR1 and CDR2 (germline): SEHNR, FQNEAQ (reference sequence). The CDR3: CASSRGGQGNGCTF. The CDR3 DNA is TGTGCCAGCAGCAGGGGGGGACAGGGGAATGGCTGCACCTTC.

The gene calls are TRBV11-3 and TRBJ2-1; no firm D call. The V and J ends lost 3 bases and 8 bases respectively, with 11 bases between them. Germline loops: CDR1 SGHNT, CDR2 YENEEA. There are 13 residues in the CDR3. In DNA, the CDR3 is TGTGCCAGCAGCTTGGTAGAACGGGATGAGCAGTTCTTC. Translating gives CASSLVERDEQFF.